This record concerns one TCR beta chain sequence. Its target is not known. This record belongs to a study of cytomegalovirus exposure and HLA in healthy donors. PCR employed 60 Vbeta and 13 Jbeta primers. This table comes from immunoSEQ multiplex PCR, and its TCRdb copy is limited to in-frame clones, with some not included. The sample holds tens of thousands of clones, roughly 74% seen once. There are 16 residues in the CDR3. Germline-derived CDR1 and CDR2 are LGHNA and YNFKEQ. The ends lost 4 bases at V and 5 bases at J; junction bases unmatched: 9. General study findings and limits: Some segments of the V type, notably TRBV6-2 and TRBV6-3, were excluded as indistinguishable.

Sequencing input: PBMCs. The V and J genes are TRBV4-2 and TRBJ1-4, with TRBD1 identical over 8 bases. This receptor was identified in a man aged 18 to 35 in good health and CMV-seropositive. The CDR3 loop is CASSPSQGAGNEKLFF. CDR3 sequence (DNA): TGTGCCAGCAGCCCGTCTCAGGGGGCGGGGAATGAAAAACTGTTTTTT.